This passage covers 27 T cell receptor beta chains from one sample sequenced in a study of brain T cells in children with intractable seizures (dated by TCRdb to 2020 to 2022). The library was produced with the immunoSEQ multiplex PCR assay. The clones in this table, taken by TCRdb from immuneACCESS, are in-frame only. Not every clone is retained; where verified, under half of the shortfall comes from an unresolved V gene, and the cause of the rest is unknown. This sample is represented by 300,000 to 400,000 clones; over 85% of them were singletons. The biggest ten clones account for 5% to 7% of the sample. The time point label, as the study defines it: blood from clinic visit 5 months post-surgery; TSC patient then seizure free. Source: peripheral blood, taken around 5 months after surgery. Source of these receptors: a boy in the first two years of life with tuberous sclerosis and intractable seizures.

The chain links TRBV7-9 to TRBJ1-1; D gene ambiguous. The CDR3 has 13 residues. V was pared by 4 bases and J by 1 base, with 7 bases between. Germline V gives CDR1 SEHNR, CDR2 FQNEAQ (reference sequence). CDR3 sequence (DNA): TGTGCCAGCAGCTACTCAACGAACACTGAAGCTTTCTTT. It translates to CASSYSTNTEAFF. Full variable domain (remainder filled in from reference TRBV7-9 and TRBJ1-1): DTGVSQNPRHKITKRGQNVTFRCDPISEHNRLYWYRQTLGQGPEFLTYFQNEAQLEKSRLLSDRFSAERPKGSFSTLEIQRTEQGDSAMYLCASSYSTNTEAFFGQGTRLTVV.

The rearrangement uses TRBV27 and TRBJ1-1; tentative D call: TRBD1 (6 bases). The V gene lost 7 bases and the J gene lost 1 base, with 13 bases spanning the gap. The CDR3 runs to 14 residues. The germline V gene encodes CDR1 MNHEY and CDR2 SMNVEV (reference sequence). CDR3 bases: TGTGCCAGCATCCGTCAGGGGACGAACACTGAAGCTTTCTTT. Amino acid sequence: CASIRQGTNTEAFF.

This chain links TRBV5-6 with TRBJ2-1; no definite D call. CDR3 length: 13 residues. Trimming left V 3 bases short and J 3 bases short, with 7 bases between. From germline, CDR1 is SGHDT and CDR2 YYEEEE. The DNA of the CDR3 is TGTGCCAGCAGCTGGCGATACTACAATGAGCAGTTCTTC. It codes for CASSWRYYNEQFF.

The chain joins TRBV9 to TRBJ2-7; D is unclear. Trimming took 4 bases from V and 7 from J, leaving 6 bases between them. This CDR3 has 10 amino acids. Germline V gives CDR1 SGDLS, CDR2 YYNGEE. CDR3 coding DNA: TGTGCCAGCAGCCAACAGGAGCAGTACTTC. It codes for CASSQQEQYF. Complete variable domain (other parts from reference TRBV9 and TRBJ2-7): DSGVTQTPKHLITATGQRVTLRCSPRSGDLSVYWYQQSLDQGLQFLIQYYNGEERAKGNILERFSAQQFPDLHSELNLSSLELGDSALYFCASSQQEQYFGPGTRLTVT.

This clone was observed once. This chain connects TRBV14 to TRBJ1-3, with D hard to call. CDR1 and CDR2 (germline): SGHDN, FVKESK. V lost 4 bases and J lost 3, with 19 bases in between. The CDR3 has 17 residues. The CDR3 DNA follows: TGTGCCAGCAGCCCGCCGGGAGGGCGAGCGTATGGAAACACCATATATTTT. As protein: CASSPPGGRAYGNTIYF.

This rearrangement joins TRBV24-1 to TRBJ1-1; D unresolved. CDR1 and CDR2 (germline): KGHDR, SFDVKD. This CDR3 comprises 16 residues. Trimming shortened V by 8 bases and J by 0 bases, and 18 bases separated the two germline ends. This CDR3 is CATTLRLVVMNTEAFF. CDR3 coding DNA: TGTGCCACCACCCTACGGTTAGTTGTGATGAACACTGAAGCTTTCTTT.

V gene TRBV20-1 combines with J gene TRBJ1-1; D may be TRBD1 (5 bases). The germline V gene encodes CDR1 DFQATT and CDR2 SNEGSKA (reference sequence). The CDR3 contains 10 residues. Written as DNA, the CDR3 is TGCTCCCTGGGGCCCTATGAAGCTTTCTTT. This gives the protein CSLGPYEAFF.

J is TRBJ1-2 and V is TRBV13; weak D call: TRBD1 (5 bases). CDR3 size: 16 residues. Germline-derived CDR1 and CDR2 are PRHDT and FYEKMQ (reference sequence). V shed 2 bases and J shed 0 bases, with 13 bases lying between them. CDR3 sequence reads: CASSLRAGSSNYGYTF. CDR3 in DNA: TGTGCCAGCAGCTTAAGGGCAGGGTCATCTAACTATGGCTACACCTTC. Full variable domain (rest looked up from reference TRBV13 and TRBJ1-2): AAGVIQSPRHLIKEKRETATLKCYPIPRHDTVYWYQQGPGQDPQFLISFYEKMQSDKGSIPDRFSAQQFSDYHSELNMSSLELGDSALYFCASSLRAGSSNYGYTFGSGTRLTVV.

For the CDR3, the DNA is TGTGCCTGGAGGATATTGGGGACAGCCTACGAGCAGTACTTC. Translation gives CAWRILGTAYEQYF. The rearrangement uses TRBV30 and TRBJ2-7; 7 bases line up with TRBD1. Trimming at V came to 3 bases and at J to 2 bases, leaving 7 bases not matched to a gene. The CDR3 has 14 amino acids. Germline CDR1 is GTSNPN and CDR2 is SVGIG (reference sequence).

The chain couples TRBV25-1 to TRBJ2-1, with D maybe TRBD2 (7 bases). Germline V gene lookup returns CDR1 MGHDK and CDR2 SYGVNS. V was clipped by 5 bases and J by 8 bases, with 13 bases between them. The CDR3 is 13 residues long. The CDR3 DNA follows: TGTGCCAGCAGTAGAGGGGGGGGCGATGAGCAGTTCTTC. Protein sequence: CASSRGGGDEQFF.

The V gene is TRBV5-1, the J gene TRBJ2-5; D might be TRBD2 (5 bases). Trimming cost V 2 bases and J 2 bases, with 7 bases left between them. Germline CDR1 and CDR2: SGHRS and YFSETQ. The CDR3 totals 13 residues. The CDR3 DNA reads TGCGCCAGCAGCTTCACTAGACAAGAGACCCAGTACTTC. Amino acid sequence: CASSFTRQETQYF.

DNA of the CDR3: TGCGCCAGCAGCCAACAGACAGGTAACACTGAAGCTTTCTTT. Translated: CASSQQTGNTEAFF. This chain uses TRBV5-1 with TRBJ1-1; perhaps TRBD1 as D (6 bases). The CDR3 length is 14 residues. Trimming took 4 bases from V and 2 from J, leaving 12 bases between them. Per germline, CDR1 SGHRS and CDR2 YFSETQ.

The rearrangement uses TRBV12-5 and TRBJ1-5; tentatively, D is TRBD1 (5 bases). CDR3 length: 13 residues. V lost 8 bases, J lost 4 bases, and 12 bases lay in between. Germline V CDR1 and CDR2: LGHNT, FRNRAP. CDR3 loop: CASSQGGNQPQHF. Here the CDR3 DNA reads TGTGCTAGTAGCCAGGGAGGGAATCAGCCCCAGCATTTT.

As to this clone: Relative to the germline gene, one junction end is altered; a read error may explain this. The J gene is TRBJ2-7, the V gene TRBV7-9; D might be TRBD2 (6 bases). CDR1 is SEHNR, CDR2 FQNEAQ, per germline (reference sequence). This CDR3 has 12 residues. The CDR3 nucleotides are TGTGCCAGCAGCTTAGGTGGGGAGGAAGGTAAATTC. Translating gives CASSLGGEEGKF.

The V gene is TRBV12-3 or TRBV12-4, the J gene TRBJ1-2; 8 nucleotides agree with TRBD1. The V gene end was trimmed by 6 bases and the J gene end by 3 bases; junction bases not matched to a gene: 3. The CDR3 runs to 13 residues. DNA of the CDR3: TGTGCCAGCAGCCAGACAGGGGACTATGGCTACACCTTC. It specifies CASSQTGDYGYTF.

The CDR3 loop is CASSKRGKGSAGNQPQHF. CDR3 nucleotide sequence: TGTGCCAGCAGCAAAAGGGGTAAGGGATCGGCCGGCAATCAGCCCCAGCATTTT. The chain employs TRBV21-1 and TRBJ1-5; the D segment call TRBD1 is taken from the table without a DNA check. TRBV21-1 is reported as a pseudogene. CDR3 length equals 18 residues.

This clone was counted once. The chain links TRBV10-1 to TRBJ1-1, with D perhaps TRBD1 (5 bases). This CDR3 is 12 amino acids long. The germline CDR1 and CDR2 sequences are WNHNN and SYGVQD (reference sequence). Between the trimmed V and J ends, which lost 6 bases and 6 bases, there was a span of 11 bases. The CDR3 spells CASSRAGAEAFF. DNA of the CDR3: TGCGCCAGCAGCAGGGCCGGGGCTGAAGCTTTCTTT.

This clone was counted between two and nine times. The rearrangement uses TRBV7-9 and TRBJ2-7, with TRBD2 identical over 7 bases. The V gene end was trimmed by 6 bases and the J gene end by 5 bases; junction bases not matched to a gene: 10. The CDR3 is 14 residues long. Germline CDR1 is SEHNR and CDR2 is FQNEAQ (reference sequence). The CDR3 sequence: CASRRAGPLDEQYF. For the CDR3, the DNA is TGTGCCAGCAGGAGAGCGGGACCCTTGGACGAGCAGTACTTC.

The V call is TRBV24-1, the J call TRBJ1-3; 7 bases are a match to TRBD1. The junction had 3 bases not matched to a gene; V was cut back by 2 bases and J by 3 bases. This CDR3 comprises 15 residues. Per germline, CDR1 KGHDR and CDR2 SFDVKD. CDR3 protein: CATSDYRDSGNTIYF. CDR3 DNA: TGTGCCACCAGTGATTACCGGGACAGTGGAAACACCATATATTTT.

V usage is TRBV11-3 and J usage is TRBJ2-7, with 10 positions matching TRBD2. The CDR3 runs to 11 residues. J lost 6 bases, V lost 9 bases, and 2 bases had no gene match. Germline CDR1 and CDR2: SGHNT and YENEEA. CDR3: CASRLAGEQYF. CDR3 nucleotides: TGTGCCAGTCGACTAGCGGGCGAGCAGTACTTC.

J is TRBJ2-2 and V is TRBV9, with D tentatively TRBD1 (6 bases). Trimming pared 0 bases from V and 7 bases from J, leaving 10 bases between. Germline CDR1 is SGDLS and CDR2 is YYNGEE. The CDR3 extends over 14 amino acids. CDR3 residues: CASSVVDSGGELFF. CDR3 in DNA: TGTGCCAGCAGCGTAGTGGACAGTGGCGGGGAGCTGTTTTTT.

The chain carries TRBV9 and TRBJ1-6; D call uncertain. Per the germline V gene, CDR1 is SGDLS and CDR2 is YYNGEE. This CDR3 spans 14 amino acids. The germline V and J ends were trimmed by 0 bases and 5 bases, with 6 bases remaining between them. CDR3 nucleotide sequence: TGTGCCAGCAGCGTAGGACAAAATAATTCACCCCTCCACTTT. Residues: CASSVGQNNSPLHF.

This chain uses TRBV19 with TRBJ2-5; 8 positions agree with TRBD2. This CDR3 has 14 amino acids. Germline values: CDR1 LNHDA, CDR2 SQIVND (reference sequence). J gave up 2 bases and V 5 bases, and 4 bases lay outside the gene matches. As DNA, the CDR3 is TGTGCCAGTAGTTTGCGGGGGGAGCAAGAGACCCAGTACTTC. This gives the protein CASSLRGEQETQYF.

This clone has just a few counts. The chain is built from TRBV6-6 and TRBJ1-2; D unresolved. Germline CDR1 reads MNHNY; CDR2 reads SVGAGI (reference sequence). CDR3 length: 11 residues. V was cut by 11 bases and J by 4 bases, with 11 bases left in between. The CDR3 loop is CAVRGVYGYTF. The DNA for the CDR3 is TGTGCCGTTCGAGGCGTCTATGGCTACACCTTC.

The V and J genes are TRBV29-1 and TRBJ1-1, with D perhaps matching TRBD1 (5 bases). The CDR3 covers 12 residues. The germline CDR1 and CDR2 sequences are SQVTM and ANQGSEA. The ends were cut back, 6 bases at V and 4 bases at J, with 12 bases in the middle. CDR3 sequence (DNA): TGCAGCGTCCGGGGGGGAGGCACTGAAGCTTTCTTT. As protein: CSVRGGGTEAFF.

The chain carries TRBV7-9 and TRBJ2-1; D is uncertain. V was shortened by 1 base and J by 8 bases, with 12 bases between the two germline ends. Germline values: CDR1 SEHNR, CDR2 FQNEAQ (reference sequence). The length of the CDR3 is 14 residues. The CDR3 DNA sequence: TGTGCCAGCAGCTTAGAACTTCCCAGACATGAGCAGTTCTTC. The encoded protein is CASSLELPRHEQFF.

The V and J genes are TRBV6-5 and TRBJ2-3, with 15 bases aligning to TRBD2. CDR1 and CDR2 from the germline V gene are MNHEY and SVGAGI. V lost 4 bases and J lost 9; bases outside the gene matches: 5. CDR3 length equals 15 residues. In nucleotides, the CDR3 is TGTGCCAGCAGTTCCCGGACTAGCGGGGGGGCGACGCAGTATTTT. It encodes CASSSRTSGGATQYF.